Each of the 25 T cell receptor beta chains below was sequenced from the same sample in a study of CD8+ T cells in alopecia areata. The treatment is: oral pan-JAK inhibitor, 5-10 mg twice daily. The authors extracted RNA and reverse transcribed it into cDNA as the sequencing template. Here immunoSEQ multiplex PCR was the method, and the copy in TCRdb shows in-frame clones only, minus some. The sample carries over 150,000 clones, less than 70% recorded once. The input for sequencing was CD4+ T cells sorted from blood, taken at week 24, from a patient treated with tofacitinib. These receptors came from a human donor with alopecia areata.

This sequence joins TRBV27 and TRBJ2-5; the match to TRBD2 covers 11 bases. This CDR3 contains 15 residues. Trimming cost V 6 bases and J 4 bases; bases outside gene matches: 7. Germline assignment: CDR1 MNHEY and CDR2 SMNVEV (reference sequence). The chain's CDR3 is CASRGLAGGGETQYF. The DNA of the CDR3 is TGTGCCAGCAGGGGGCTAGCGGGGGGTGGAGAGACCCAGTACTTC.

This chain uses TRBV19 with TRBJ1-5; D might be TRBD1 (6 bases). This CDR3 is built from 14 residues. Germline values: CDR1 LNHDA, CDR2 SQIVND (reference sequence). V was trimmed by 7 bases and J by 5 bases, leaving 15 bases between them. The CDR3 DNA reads TGTGCCAGTACCGCGGACAGTTCTTATCAGCCCCAGCATTTT. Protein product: CASTADSSYQPQHF.

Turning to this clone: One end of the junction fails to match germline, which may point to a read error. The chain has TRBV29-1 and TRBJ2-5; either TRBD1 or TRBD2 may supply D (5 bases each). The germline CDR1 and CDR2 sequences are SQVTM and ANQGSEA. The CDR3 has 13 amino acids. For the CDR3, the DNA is TGCAGCGGCGGCCGGGGCACCCAAGAGACCCAGCACTTC. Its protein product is CSGGRGTQETQHF.

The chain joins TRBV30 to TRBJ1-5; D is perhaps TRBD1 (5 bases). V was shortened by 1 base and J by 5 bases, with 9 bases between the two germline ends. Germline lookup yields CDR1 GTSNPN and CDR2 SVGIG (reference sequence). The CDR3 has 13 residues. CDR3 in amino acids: CAWSDTRDQPQHF. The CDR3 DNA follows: TGTGCCTGGAGTGACACCAGGGATCAGCCCCAGCATTTT.

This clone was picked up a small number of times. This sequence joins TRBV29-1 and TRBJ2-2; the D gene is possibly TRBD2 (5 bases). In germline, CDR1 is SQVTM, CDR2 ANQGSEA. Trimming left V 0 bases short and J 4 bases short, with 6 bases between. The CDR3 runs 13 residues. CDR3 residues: CSVEERATGELFF. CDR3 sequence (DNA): TGCAGCGTTGAAGAGCGGGCCACCGGGGAGCTGTTTTTT.

CDR3 region: CSASKAAPTDTQYF. In DNA, the CDR3 is TGCAGCGCGAGTAAAGCGGCCCCCACAGATACGCAGTATTTT. The chain couples TRBV29-1 to TRBJ2-3, with D tentatively TRBD2 (5 bases). The CDR3 has 14 amino acids. Germline lookup yields CDR1 SQVTM and CDR2 ANQGSEA. V was pared by 7 bases and J by 2 bases, with 16 bases between.

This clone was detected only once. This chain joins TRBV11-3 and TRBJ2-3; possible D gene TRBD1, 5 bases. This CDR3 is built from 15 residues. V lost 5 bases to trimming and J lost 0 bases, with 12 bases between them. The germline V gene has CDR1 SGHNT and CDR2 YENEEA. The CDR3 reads CASSVGHPSTDTQYF. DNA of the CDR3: TGTGCCAGCAGCGTAGGACACCCTAGCACAGATACGCAGTATTTT.

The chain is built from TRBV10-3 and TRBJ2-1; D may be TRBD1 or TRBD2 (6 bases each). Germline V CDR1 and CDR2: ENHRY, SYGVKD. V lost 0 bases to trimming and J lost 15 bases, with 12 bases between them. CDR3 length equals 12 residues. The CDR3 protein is CAISESTGAAFF. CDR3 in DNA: TGTGCCATCAGTGAGTCTACGGGGGCTGCGTTCTTC.

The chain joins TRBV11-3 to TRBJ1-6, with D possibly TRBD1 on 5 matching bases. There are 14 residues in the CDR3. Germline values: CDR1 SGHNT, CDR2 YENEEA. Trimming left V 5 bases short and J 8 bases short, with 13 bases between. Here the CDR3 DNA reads TGTGCCAGCAGCATTAACGGAGGGGATTCACCCCTCCACTTT. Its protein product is CASSINGGDSPLHF.

The CDR3 DNA follows: TGTGCCTGGAGTGTACAGGGTAGTCTTGGTTGGGAGCAGTACTTC. Translating it yields CAWSVQGSLGWEQYF. The rearrangement joins TRBV30 to TRBJ2-7; D is possibly TRBD1 (6 bases). V shed 0 bases and J shed 7 bases, with 19 bases lying between them. This CDR3 is 15 amino acids long. Germline-derived CDR1 and CDR2 are GTSNPN and SVGIG (reference sequence).

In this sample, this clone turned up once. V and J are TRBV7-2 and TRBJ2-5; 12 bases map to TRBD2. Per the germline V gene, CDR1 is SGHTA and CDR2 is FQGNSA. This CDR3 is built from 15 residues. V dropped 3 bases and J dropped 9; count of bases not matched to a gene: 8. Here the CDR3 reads CASSFLAGGLMAQYF. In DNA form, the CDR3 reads TGTGCCAGCAGCTTTCTAGCGGGGGGGCTCATGGCCCAGTACTTC.

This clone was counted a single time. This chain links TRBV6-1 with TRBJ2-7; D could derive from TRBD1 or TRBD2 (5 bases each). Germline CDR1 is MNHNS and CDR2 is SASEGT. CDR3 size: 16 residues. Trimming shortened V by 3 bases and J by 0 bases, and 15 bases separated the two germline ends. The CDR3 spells CASSDDWAGSSYEQYF. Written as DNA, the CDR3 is TGTGCCAGCAGTGATGATTGGGCAGGGAGCTCCTACGAGCAGTACTTC.

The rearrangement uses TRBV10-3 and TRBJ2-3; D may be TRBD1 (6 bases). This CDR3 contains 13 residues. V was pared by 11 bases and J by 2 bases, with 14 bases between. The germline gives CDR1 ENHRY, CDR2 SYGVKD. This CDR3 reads CAANREPTDTQYF. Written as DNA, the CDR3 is TGTGCCGCAAACAGGGAGCCCACAGATACGCAGTATTTT.

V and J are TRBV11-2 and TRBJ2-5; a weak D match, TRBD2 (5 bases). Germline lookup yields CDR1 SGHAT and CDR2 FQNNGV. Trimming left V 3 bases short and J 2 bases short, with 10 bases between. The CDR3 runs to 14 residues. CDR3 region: CASSFRTVQETQYF. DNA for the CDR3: TGTGCCAGCAGCTTCCGGACTGTACAAGAGACCCAGTACTTC.

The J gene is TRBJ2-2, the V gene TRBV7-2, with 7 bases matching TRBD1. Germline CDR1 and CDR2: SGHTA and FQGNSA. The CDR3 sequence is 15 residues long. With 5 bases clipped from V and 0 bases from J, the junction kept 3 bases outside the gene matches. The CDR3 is CASSPGQPNTGELFF. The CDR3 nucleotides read TGTGCCAGCAGCCCGGGACAGCCGAACACCGGGGAGCTGTTTTTT.

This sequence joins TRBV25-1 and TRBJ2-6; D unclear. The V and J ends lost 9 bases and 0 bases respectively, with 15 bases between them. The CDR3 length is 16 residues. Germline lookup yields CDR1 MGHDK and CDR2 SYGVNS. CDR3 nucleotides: TGTGCCAGTCAAGGGTTCCCTAGCTCTGGGGCCAACGTCCTGACTTTC. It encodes CASQGFPSSGANVLTF.

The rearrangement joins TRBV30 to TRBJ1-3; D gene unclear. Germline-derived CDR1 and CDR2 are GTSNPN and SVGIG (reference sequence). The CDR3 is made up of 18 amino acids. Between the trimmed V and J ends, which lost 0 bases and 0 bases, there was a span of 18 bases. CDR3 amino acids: CAWSVRSLLMGSGNTIYF. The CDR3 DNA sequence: TGTGCCTGGAGTGTTCGATCCCTACTGATGGGCTCTGGAAACACCATATATTTT.

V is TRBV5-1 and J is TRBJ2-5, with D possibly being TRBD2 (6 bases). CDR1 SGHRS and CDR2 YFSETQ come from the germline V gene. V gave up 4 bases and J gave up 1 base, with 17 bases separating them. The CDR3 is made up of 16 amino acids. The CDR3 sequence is CASSPRMGLVQETQYF. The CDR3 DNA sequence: TGCGCCAGCAGCCCGAGGATGGGACTCGTCCAAGAGACCCAGTACTTC.

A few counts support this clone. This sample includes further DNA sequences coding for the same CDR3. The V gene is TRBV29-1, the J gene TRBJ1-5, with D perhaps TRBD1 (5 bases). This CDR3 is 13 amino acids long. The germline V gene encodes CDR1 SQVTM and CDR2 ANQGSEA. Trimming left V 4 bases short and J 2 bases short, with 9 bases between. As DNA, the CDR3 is TGCAGCGTTGGGCAGGGCGGCAATCAGCCCCAGCATTTT. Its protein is CSVGQGGNQPQHF.

CDR3 sequence reads: CAWSTPWGGDEQYF. Here the CDR3 DNA reads TGTGCCTGGAGTACCCCTTGGGGAGGAGATGAGCAGTACTTC. The chain recombines TRBV30 with TRBJ2-7, with D tentatively TRBD2 (6 bases). V was cut by 2 bases and J by 7 bases, with 18 bases left in between. This CDR3 region has 14 residues. Germline assignment: CDR1 GTSNPN and CDR2 SVGIG (reference sequence).

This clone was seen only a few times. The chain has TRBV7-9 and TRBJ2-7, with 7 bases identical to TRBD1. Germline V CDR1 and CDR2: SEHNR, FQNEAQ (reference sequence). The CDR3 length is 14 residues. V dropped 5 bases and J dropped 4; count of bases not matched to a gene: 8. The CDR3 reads CASSRDRAFYEQYF. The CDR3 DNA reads TGTGCCAGCAGCAGGGACAGAGCCTTTTACGAGCAGTACTTC.

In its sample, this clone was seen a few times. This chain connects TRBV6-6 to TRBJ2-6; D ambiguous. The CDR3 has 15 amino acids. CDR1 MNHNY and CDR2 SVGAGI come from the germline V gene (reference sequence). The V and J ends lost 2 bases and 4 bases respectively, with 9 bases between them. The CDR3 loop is CASSYGGSGANVLTF. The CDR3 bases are TGTGCCAGCAGTTACGGTGGATCGGGGGCCAACGTCCTGACTTTC.

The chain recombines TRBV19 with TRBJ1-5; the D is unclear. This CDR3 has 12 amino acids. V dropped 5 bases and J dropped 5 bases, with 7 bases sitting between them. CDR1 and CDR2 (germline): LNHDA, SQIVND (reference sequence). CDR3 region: CASSSPHQPQHF. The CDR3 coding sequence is TGTGCCAGTAGTTCGCCCCATCAGCCCCAGCATTTT.

Here the CDR3 DNA reads TGTGCCAGCAGTGGTCCGGCCGGCGTTGATACGCAGTATTTT. Its translation: CASSGPAGVDTQYF. V and J are TRBV2 and TRBJ2-3; D gene uncertain. Trimming stripped 4 bases from V and 6 bases from J, with 14 bases between. The CDR3 is made up of 14 amino acids. Germline CDR1 is SNHLY and CDR2 is FYNNEI. Using reference TRBV2 and TRBJ2-3 for the parts outside the CDR3, the full variable domain is EPEVTQTPSHQVTQMGQEVILRCVPISNHLYFYWYRQILGQKVEFLVSFYNNEISEKSEIFDDQFSVERPDGSNFTLKIRSTKLEDSAMYFCASSGPAGVDTQYFGPGTRLTVL.

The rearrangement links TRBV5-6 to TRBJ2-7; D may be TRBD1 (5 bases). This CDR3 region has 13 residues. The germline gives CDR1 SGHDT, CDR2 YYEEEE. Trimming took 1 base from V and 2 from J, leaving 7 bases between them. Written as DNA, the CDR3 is TGTGCCAGCAGCTTGAGGACAACCTACGAGCAGTACTTC. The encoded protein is CASSLRTTYEQYF.